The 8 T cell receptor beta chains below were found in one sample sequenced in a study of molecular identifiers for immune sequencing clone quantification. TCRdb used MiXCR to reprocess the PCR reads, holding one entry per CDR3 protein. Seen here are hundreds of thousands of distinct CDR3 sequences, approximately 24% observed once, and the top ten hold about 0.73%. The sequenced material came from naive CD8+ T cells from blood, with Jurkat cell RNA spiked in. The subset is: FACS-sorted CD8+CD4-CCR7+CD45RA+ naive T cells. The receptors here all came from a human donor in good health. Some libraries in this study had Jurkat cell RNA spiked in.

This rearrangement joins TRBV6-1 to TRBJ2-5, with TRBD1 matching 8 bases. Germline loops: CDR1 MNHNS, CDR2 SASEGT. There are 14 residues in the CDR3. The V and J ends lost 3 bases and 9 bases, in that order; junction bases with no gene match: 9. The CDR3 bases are TGTGCCAGCAGTGAGACAGGGGCTACCTGGGCCCAGTACTTC. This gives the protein CASSETGATWAQYF.

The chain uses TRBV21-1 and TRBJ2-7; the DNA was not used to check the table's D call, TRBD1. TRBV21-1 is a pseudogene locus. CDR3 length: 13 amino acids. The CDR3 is CANPEQGTREQYF. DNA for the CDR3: TGTGCCAACCCGGAACAGGGAACGAGAGAGCAGTACTTC.

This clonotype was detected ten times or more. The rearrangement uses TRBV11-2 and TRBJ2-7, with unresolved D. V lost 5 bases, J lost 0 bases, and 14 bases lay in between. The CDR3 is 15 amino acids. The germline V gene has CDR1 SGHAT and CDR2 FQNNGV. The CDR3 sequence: CASSPIRVSSYEQYF. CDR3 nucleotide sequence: TGTGCCAGCAGCCCAATAAGGGTCAGCTCCTACGAGCAGTACTTC.

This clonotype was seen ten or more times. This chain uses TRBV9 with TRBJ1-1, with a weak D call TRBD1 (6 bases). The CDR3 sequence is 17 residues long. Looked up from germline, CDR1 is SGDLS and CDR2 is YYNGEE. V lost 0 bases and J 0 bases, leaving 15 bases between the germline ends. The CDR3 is CASSVVDSTWMNTEAFF. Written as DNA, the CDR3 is TGTGCCAGCAGCGTAGTGGACAGCACGTGGATGAACACTGAAGCTTTCTTT.

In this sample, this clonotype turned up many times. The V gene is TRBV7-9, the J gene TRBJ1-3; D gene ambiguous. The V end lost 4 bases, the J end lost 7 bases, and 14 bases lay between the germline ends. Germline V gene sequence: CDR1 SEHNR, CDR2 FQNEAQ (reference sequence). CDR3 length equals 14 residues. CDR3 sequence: CASSSLVIANTIYF. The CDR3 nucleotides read TGTGCCAGCAGCTCTTTGGTAATCGCGAACACCATATATTTT. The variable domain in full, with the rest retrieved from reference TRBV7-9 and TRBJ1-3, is DTGVSQNPRHKITKRGQNVTFRCDPISEHNRLYWYRQTLGQGPEFLTYFQNEAQLEKSRLLSDRFSAERPKGSFSTLEIQRTEQGDSAMYLCASSSLVIANTIYFGEGSWLTVV.

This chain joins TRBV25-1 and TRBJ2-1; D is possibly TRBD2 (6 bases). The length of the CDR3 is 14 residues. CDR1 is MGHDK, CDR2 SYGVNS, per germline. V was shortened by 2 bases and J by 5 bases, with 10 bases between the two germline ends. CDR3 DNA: TGTGCCAGCAGTGAAACGGGGGTGAACAATGAGCAGTTCTTC. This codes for CASSETGVNNEQFF.

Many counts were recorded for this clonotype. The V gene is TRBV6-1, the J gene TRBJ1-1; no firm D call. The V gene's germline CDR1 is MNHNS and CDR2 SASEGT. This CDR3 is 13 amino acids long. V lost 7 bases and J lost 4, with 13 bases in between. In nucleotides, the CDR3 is TGTGCCAGCACCGACGTGTGGGGCACTGAAGCTTTCTTT. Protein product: CASTDVWGTEAFF.

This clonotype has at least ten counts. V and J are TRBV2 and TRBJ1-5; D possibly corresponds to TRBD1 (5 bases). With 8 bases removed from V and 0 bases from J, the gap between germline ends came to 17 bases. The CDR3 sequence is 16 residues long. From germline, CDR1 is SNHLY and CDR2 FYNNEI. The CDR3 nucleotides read TGTGCCAGCTCGGAAGAGGGGCGATATAGCAATCAGCCCCAGCATTTT. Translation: CASSEEGRYSNQPQHF.